This TCR beta chain comes out of a study of blood T cell repertoires in COVID-19. The wider study: COVID-19 samples collected from the United States, Italy and Spain covered acute and convalescent phases. Sources were T cells, B-cell-depleted T cells, or PBMCs; the material itself was cDNA or gDNA.

Trimming took off 0 bases at V and 5 bases at J, with 5 bases between the two ends. CDR1 SGHRS and CDR2 YFSETQ come from the germline V gene. The length of the CDR3 is 13 residues. Under the authors' procedure: Estimation of nucleated cell counts was performed using reference gene primer amplification. Profiling relied on immunoSEQ multiplex PCR, and the TCRdb table lists in-frame clones only, not all of them. V and J calls and clone size are copied from that table; D and trimming were computed from the DNA. The table shows under 200,000 clones, with approximately 90% occurring only once. Sequencing used peripheral blood. The TCR comes from a man aged 45 to 65 with acute or convalescent COVID-19. The rearrangement uses TRBV5-1 and TRBJ2-2; D uncertain. The CDR3 nucleotides read TGCGCCAGCAGCTTGGATGCGACCGGGGAGCTGTTTTTT. It encodes CASSLDATGELFF.